Listed here are 12 T cell receptor beta chains from one sample, sequenced in a study of blood T cells in healthy people across ages. Through a sample-barcoded 5' primer and a J-beta primer mix, a second PCR was run for roughly 6 to 11 cycles. TCRdb ran MiXCR on the 5' RACE reads and lists one entry per CDR3 protein. This sample has around 1.1 million distinct CDR3 sequences; more than 30% occur once, and the top ten carry about an eighth. The sequencing input was blood. These receptors were obtained from a man aged 18 to 30 in good health.

The chain links TRBV21-1 to TRBJ2-7. TRBV21-1 has pseudogene status. The CDR3 length is 15 residues. As DNA, the CDR3 is TGTGCCAGCAGCACCAGACGGTGGGTAACCTACGAGCAGTACTTC. Residues: CASSTRRWVTYEQYF.

This clonotype was observed a handful of times. CDR3 sequence reads: CAISLLDRGQQETQYF. For the CDR3, the DNA is TGTGCCATCAGTCTCCTGGACAGGGGGCAGCAAGAGACCCAGTACTTC. V usage is TRBV10-3 and J usage is TRBJ2-5; 11 positions agree with TRBD1. The CDR3 extends over 16 amino acids. The V segment lost 5 bases and the J segment 2 bases; nucleotides outside the gene matches: 7. Per the germline V gene, CDR1 is ENHRY and CDR2 is SYGVKD.

This clonotype was counted only a few times. V is TRBV7-9 and J is TRBJ1-2; D possibly corresponds to TRBD1 (5 bases). V lost 0 bases, J lost 3 bases, and 11 bases lay in between. Per the germline V gene, CDR1 is SEHNR and CDR2 is FQNEAQ (reference sequence). The CDR3 length is 15 residues. The CDR3 protein is CASSLAEGLDYGYTF. CDR3 nucleotides: TGTGCCAGCAGCTTAGCGGAGGGGCTAGACTATGGCTACACCTTC.

This clonotype was counted only a few times. The genes are TRBV9 and TRBJ1-5; 8 bases fit TRBD1. J gave up 2 bases and V 3 bases, and 4 bases lay outside the gene matches. Germline V gene data show CDR1 as SGDLS and CDR2 as YYNGEE. This CDR3 is 15 amino acids long. Here the CDR3 reads CASSGTGNGNQPQHF. The CDR3 DNA sequence: TGTGCCAGCAGCGGGACAGGGAACGGCAATCAGCCCCAGCATTTT.

The V call is TRBV7-9, the J call TRBJ2-5; D remains ambiguous. Germline V gene sequence: CDR1 SEHNR, CDR2 FQNEAQ (reference sequence). Trimming cost V 1 base and J 5 bases, with 11 bases left between them. This CDR3 is 14 amino acids long. DNA of the CDR3: TGTGCCAGCAGCTTAGGCTTCCTGGGGGAGACCCAGTACTTC. Translation: CASSLGFLGETQYF.

The chain links TRBV12-3 or TRBV12-4 to TRBJ1-5; D ambiguous. The CDR3 extends over 13 amino acids. V lost 3 bases and J 5 bases, leaving 8 bases between the germline ends. CDR3 nucleotide sequence: TGTGCCAGCAGTTTGAAGGGCTATCAGCCCCAGCATTTT. This encodes CASSLKGYQPQHF.

This clonotype has more than one count but fewer than ten. The chain recombines TRBV20-1 with TRBJ2-1; D call uncertain. With 6 bases removed from V and 0 bases from J, the gap between germline ends came to 18 bases. This CDR3 has 16 amino acids. Germline CDR1 is DFQATT and CDR2 is SNEGSKA (reference sequence). DNA for the CDR3: TGCAGTGCCCGGCATATACACGGAAGCTCCTACAATGAGCAGTTCTTC. Translated, it gives CSARHIHGSSYNEQFF.

In its sample, this clonotype was seen a few times. V usage is TRBV7-9 and J usage is TRBJ1-1; TRBD1 is a possible D gene (5 bases). The CDR3 has 17 amino acids. Trimming pared 6 bases from V and 0 bases from J, leaving 20 bases between. CDR1 and CDR2 (germline): SEHNR, FQNEAQ (reference sequence). As DNA, the CDR3 is TGTGCCAGCAGGAACCCCGGGACGCGAGAGATGAACACTGAAGCTTTCTTT. Translation gives CASRNPGTREMNTEAFF.

This chain uses TRBV3-1 with TRBJ1-4; D is perhaps TRBD1 (5 bases). Per germline, CDR1 LGHDT and CDR2 YNNKEL (reference sequence). The V end lost 3 bases, the J end lost 8 bases, and 16 bases lay between the germline ends. The CDR3 has 15 amino acids. CDR3 sequence: CASSHSAGEREKLFF. In DNA form, the CDR3 reads TGTGCCAGCAGCCATTCAGCGGGGGAGAGAGAAAAACTGTTTTTT.

This rearrangement joins TRBV6-2 or TRBV6-3 to TRBJ2-4, with TRBD1 identical over 7 bases. Germline CDR1 is MNHEY and CDR2 is SVGEGT. The CDR3 is 17 amino acids. The trim removed 4 bases at V and 3 bases at J, leaving 12 bases unmatched. The chain's CDR3 is CASSSHQVQGFKNIQYF. The CDR3 DNA reads as TGTGCCAGCAGTTCTCACCAAGTACAGGGGTTCAAAAACATTCAGTACTTC.

This clonotype was detected a few times. The chain has TRBV9 and TRBJ2-5; 10 bases match TRBD2. The CDR3 totals 16 residues. The J segment lost 2 bases and the V segment lost 4 bases, leaving 8 bases of the junction unmatched. Germline V lookup: CDR1 SGDLS, CDR2 YYNGEE. CDR3 loop: CASSPRSGGVQETQYF. The CDR3 nucleotides are TGTGCCAGCAGCCCCCGCAGCGGGGGGGTACAAGAGACCCAGTACTTC.

This clonotype was seen more than once but under ten times. The chain is built from TRBV15 and TRBJ2-1; unclear D gene. From germline, CDR1 is LNHNV and CDR2 YYDKDF (reference sequence). The CDR3 has 13 residues. V lost 0 bases and J lost 7, with 7 bases in between. The CDR3 protein is CATSREERNEQFF. DNA for the CDR3: TGTGCCACCAGCAGAGAAGAAAGGAATGAGCAGTTCTTC.